The rows below give T cell receptor beta chains drawn from one sample of a study of identifying expanded T cells in peripheral blood. The table came from immunoSEQ multiplex PCR; TCRdb's copy has only in-frame clones and leaves some out. This table holds some 96,000 clones, roughly 88% found once. Material for sequencing was blood. The receptors come from a person aged 18 to 70 in good health. CDR3s include the opening cysteine and the closing phenylalanine or tryptophan. A D gene is named only where the DNA matches it firmly. Only part of the rows carry a size: once, few, many, or a class if the clone is expanded.

TRBD2,-,TRBJ2-7,TRBV4-2,16,CASSQTLLAGNYEQYF,TGTGCCAGCAGCCAGACACTTCTAGCGGGGAACTACGAGCAGTACTTC
-,few,TRBJ1-2,TRBV2,11,CASRPDGRYTF,TGTGCCAGCAGACCCGACGGACGCTACACCTTC
-,-,TRBJ1-1,TRBV6-5,14,CASSPDPRNTEAFF,TGTGCCAGCAGTCCGGACCCCCGGAACACTGAAGCTTTCTTT
TRBD2,-,TRBJ2-1,TRBV12-5,17,CASGLPTLAGGYNEQFF,TGTGCTAGTGGTTTGCCAACCCTAGCGGGAGGGTACAATGAGCAGTTCTTC
-,-,TRBJ2-1,TRBV13,14,CASSLEGGPNEQFF,TGTGCCAGCAGCTTAGAGGGCGGCCCCAATGAGCAGTTCTTC
TRBD1,-,TRBJ1-2,TRBV2,14,CASNTDRGLSGYTF,TGTGCCAGCAATACCGACAGGGGGCTGAGTGGCTACACCTTC
-,-,TRBJ1-1,TRBV4-2,13,CASSPYKNTEAFF,TGTGCCAGCAGCCCATACAAGAACACTGAAGCTTTCTTT
-,-,TRBJ1-1,TRBV5-4,16,CASSFDLPRMNTEAFF,TGTGCCAGCAGCTTTGATCTCCCCCGGATGAACACTGAAGCTTTCTTT
TRBD1,-,TRBJ2-2,TRBV5-6,15,CASSLWDRENGELFF,TGTGCCAGCAGCTTGTGGGACAGGGAGAACGGGGAGCTGTTTTTT
-,-,TRBJ1-1,TRBV9,14,CASSPAGVRTEAFF,TGTGCCAGCAGCCCAGCAGGGGTGCGGACTGAAGCTTTCTTT